This entry lists 14 T cell receptor beta chains sequenced from one sample in a study of post-analysis software for immune sequencing data. The study, taken as a whole, reports: Five TRBV segments (TRBV5-6, TRBV5-1 and TRBV20-1 among them) occurred more frequently in patients than in controls.

Carried by the TCR beta cDNA libraries were unique molecular identifiers. TCRdb reprocessed the PCR reads with MiXCR, giving one entry per CDR3 protein. Of 740,000 or so distinct CDR3 sequences listed, roughly 50% were seen once; the top ten hold roughly 4.4%. No antigen is known for these receptors. Sequenced sample: blood. The origin of the receptors is a girl between 10 and 17 years old with multiple sclerosis.

The chain carries TRBV29-1 and TRBJ2-7; 7 nucleotides match TRBD2. V lost 5 bases and J lost 2; bases outside the gene matches: 6. The CDR3 sequence is 13 residues long. The germline V gene encodes CDR1 SQVTM and CDR2 ANQGSEA. This CDR3 is CSVRRAGPYEQYF. In nucleotides, the CDR3 is TGCAGCGTTCGTCGAGCGGGGCCCTACGAGCAGTACTTC.

The chain combines TRBV6-5 with TRBJ1-2; tentatively, D is TRBD1 (6 bases). Looked up from germline, CDR1 is MNHEY and CDR2 is SVGAGI. With 0 bases removed from V and 6 bases from J, the gap between germline ends came to 8 bases. The CDR3 runs 13 residues. The CDR3 loop reads CASSYSSGDGYTF. The CDR3 nucleotides read TGTGCCAGCAGTTACTCGTCAGGGGATGGCTACACCTTC.

Points on this clonotype: A much larger clone lies one base from this, so it may be a read error. The chain joins TRBV7-9 to TRBJ2-5, with D unclear. The CDR3 runs to 11 residues. With 5 bases removed from V and 5 bases from J, the gap between germline ends came to 6 bases. The germline CDR1 and CDR2 sequences are SEHNR and FQNEAQ (reference sequence). Here the CDR3 DNA reads TGTGCCAGCAGCCGCGTGGAGACCCAGTACTTC. Translation: CASSRVETQYF.

The gene calls are TRBV14 and TRBJ2-1; a possible D gene is TRBD1 (8 bases). Germline CDR1 reads SGHDN; CDR2 reads FVKESK. V lost 1 base and J lost 4, with 14 bases in between. This CDR3 comprises 16 residues. DNA of the CDR3: TGTGCCAGCAGCCAAGCGTACAGGGGGGGGTACAATGAGCAGTTCTTC. It is translated as CASSQAYRGGYNEQFF.

This clonotype showed up just a few times. The CDR3: CATKNRPGTSVQETQYF. Here the CDR3 DNA reads TGTGCCACTAAAAACCGGCCTGGGACTAGCGTACAAGAGACCCAGTACTTC. The chain joins TRBV6-2 or TRBV6-3 to TRBJ2-5; 10 bases fit TRBD2. V gave up 10 bases and J gave up 2 bases; unmatched junction bases: 16. This CDR3 comprises 17 residues. Looked up from germline, CDR1 is MNHEY and CDR2 is SVGEGT.

The V gene is TRBV20-1, the J gene TRBJ1-5, with D hard to call. The CDR3 sequence is 15 residues long. Trimming shortened V by 3 bases and J by 0 bases, and 12 bases separated the two germline ends. Germline V gene sequence: CDR1 DFQATT, CDR2 SNEGSKA (reference sequence). The CDR3 DNA follows: TGCAGTGCTAGGGATCAAGTTCATAGCAATCAGCCCCAGCATTTT. It translates to CSARDQVHSNQPQHF.

This clonotype was found a few times. This chain connects TRBV12-3 or TRBV12-4 to TRBJ2-1; 7 nucleotides match TRBD2. The CDR3 contains 11 residues. Trimming took 3 bases from V and 12 from J; bases not matched to a gene: 2. CDR3 DNA sequence: TGTGCCAGCAGTTTCGGCGGGGGGCAGTTCTTC. Translating gives CASSFGGGQFF.

The chain employs TRBV18 and TRBJ2-7; D remains ambiguous. CDR1 is KGHSH, CDR2 LQKENI, per germline. The CDR3 contains 13 residues. V lost 2 bases and J 3 bases, leaving 8 bases between the germline ends. The CDR3 protein is CASSPWQFYEQYF. As DNA, the CDR3 is TGTGCCAGCTCACCATGGCAGTTCTACGAGCAGTACTTC.

The gene calls are TRBV15 and TRBJ2-4, with 7 bases that match TRBD2. The DNA end is more similar to TRBJ2-7, so the J call may be wrong. The CDR3 consists of 14 residues. Germline assignment: CDR1 LNHNV and CDR2 YYDKDF (reference sequence). The CDR3 bases are TGTGCCACCAAGCGGGATCGAGGGGACTACGAGCAGTACTTC. It yields the protein CATKRDRGDYEQYF.

The CDR3 protein is CASSEGLRLFF. CDR3 bases: TGCGCCAGCAGCGAAGGTCTCAGGCTGTTTTTT. J is TRBJ1-4 and V is TRBV5-1; D not certain. The CDR3 extends over 11 amino acids. V was pared by 4 bases and J by 14 bases, with 12 bases between. CDR1 and CDR2 (germline): SGHRS, YFSETQ.

This clonotype was detected only a few times. The chain combines TRBV20-1 with TRBJ2-6; the D gene is possibly TRBD2 (6 bases). This CDR3 has 18 residues. The germline V and J ends were trimmed by 1 base and 2 bases, with 18 bases remaining between them. The V gene's germline CDR1 is DFQATT and CDR2 SNEGSKA (reference sequence). CDR3 sequence: CSARGSNRGSPGANVLTF. CDR3 DNA sequence: TGCAGTGCTAGAGGCTCGAATCGGGGGAGTCCTGGGGCCAACGTCCTGACTTTC.

The rearrangement uses TRBV29-1 and TRBJ2-7; 8 bases match TRBD2. There are 14 residues in the CDR3. Germline-derived CDR1 and CDR2 are SQVTM and ANQGSEA. V lost 3 bases to trimming and J lost 4 bases; unmatched junction nucleotides: 8. CDR3 in DNA: TGCAGCGTTGACTCGGCGGGAGGAGGGTACGAGCAGTACTTC. It translates to CSVDSAGGGYEQYF.

The V call is TRBV20-1, the J call TRBJ2-1; D is unclear. Germline V CDR1 and CDR2: DFQATT, SNEGSKA (reference sequence). V was cut by 3 bases and J by 6 bases, with 15 bases left in between. CDR3 length equals 14 residues. This chain's CDR3 is CSASTMTFGNEQFF. The CDR3 DNA is TGCAGTGCTAGTACGATGACATTTGGCAATGAGCAGTTCTTC.

The gene calls are TRBV20-1 and TRBJ2-7; 7 nucleotides match TRBD2. Looked up from germline, CDR1 is DFQATT and CDR2 is SNEGSKA (reference sequence). V shed 0 bases and J 2 bases; nucleotides not matched to a gene: 7. The CDR3 has 15 amino acids. The CDR3 loop is CSARDRSSGPYEQYF. The CDR3 DNA follows: TGCAGTGCTAGAGATCGGTCTAGCGGCCCCTACGAGCAGTACTTC.